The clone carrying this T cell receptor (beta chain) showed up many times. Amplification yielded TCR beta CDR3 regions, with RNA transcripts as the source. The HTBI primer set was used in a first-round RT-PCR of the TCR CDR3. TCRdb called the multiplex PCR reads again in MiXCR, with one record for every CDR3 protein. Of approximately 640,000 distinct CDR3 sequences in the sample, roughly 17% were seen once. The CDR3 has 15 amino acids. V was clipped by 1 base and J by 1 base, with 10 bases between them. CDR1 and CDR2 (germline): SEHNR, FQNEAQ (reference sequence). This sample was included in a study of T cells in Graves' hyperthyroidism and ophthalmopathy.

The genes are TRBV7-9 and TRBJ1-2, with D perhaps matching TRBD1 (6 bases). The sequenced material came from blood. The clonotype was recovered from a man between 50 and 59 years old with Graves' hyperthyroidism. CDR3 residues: CASSLGTDHNYGYTF. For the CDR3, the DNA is TGTGCCAGCAGCTTAGGGACAGACCATAACTATGGCTACACCTTC.